The 22 T cell receptor beta chains below all came from one sample that was sequenced in a study of blood T cell repertoires in COVID-19. Sequenced by immunoSEQ multiplex PCR; TCRdb stores in-frame clones only, minus some. The sample has about 210,000 clones, about 91% seen once. Sequenced sample: peripheral blood. All receptors come from a man aged 30 to 45 with acute or convalescent COVID-19.

The rearrangement links TRBV7-2 to TRBJ2-3, with 8 nucleotides matching TRBD1. Losses at the gene ends were 6 bases for V and 1 base for J; bases not matched to a gene: 6. Germline CDR1 and CDR2: SGHTA and FQGNSA. The CDR3 is 15 amino acids. Here the CDR3 DNA reads TGTGCCAGCAGACGTGGACAGGGACGCACAGATACGCAGTATTTT. It codes for CASRRGQGRTDTQYF.

V gene TRBV28 combines with J gene TRBJ1-4; D gene ambiguous. CDR3 length: 15 amino acids. The germline gives CDR1 MDHEN, CDR2 SYDVKM. Deletions cut 7 bases from V and 3 bases from J, with 15 bases between. For the CDR3, the DNA is TGTGCCAGCAAATCCCTGGGCCAGGCTAATGAAAAACTGTTTTTT. Translated: CASKSLGQANEKLFF.

V gene TRBV5-1 combines with J gene TRBJ2-1; D may be TRBD1 (6 bases). CDR1 is SGHRS, CDR2 YFSETQ, per germline. The CDR3 has 16 amino acids. V lost 0 bases and J lost 2, with 12 bases in between. CDR3 nucleotides: TGCGCCAGCAGCTTGGAGGCAGGGGTCACCTACAATGAGCAGTTCTTC. Translation: CASSLEAGVTYNEQFF.

The V and J genes are TRBV28 and TRBJ1-2; D possibly corresponds to TRBD1 (5 bases). Germline CDR1 is MDHEN and CDR2 is SYDVKM. This CDR3 has 11 amino acids. V dropped 10 bases and J dropped 8 bases, with 14 bases sitting between them. CDR3 region: CATSQASGYTF. CDR3 in DNA: TGTGCCACCTCACAGGCCTCGGGCTACACCTTC.

The rearrangement links TRBV7-3 to TRBJ1-3; 7 nucleotides match TRBD1. The CDR3 is made up of 15 amino acids. The germline V gene encodes CDR1 SGHTA and CDR2 FQGTGA. J was trimmed by 0 bases and V by 5 bases; bases with no gene match: 4. The CDR3: CASSPSGGSGNTIYF. The CDR3 DNA follows: TGTGCCAGCAGCCCCTCAGGGGGCTCTGGAAACACCATATATTTT.

The count of this clone is one. V usage is TRBV7-6 and J usage is TRBJ2-7, with D possibly matching TRBD2 (6 bases). V dropped 1 base and J dropped 1 base, with 14 bases sitting between them. The CDR3 spans 16 residues. Germline loops: CDR1 SGHVS, CDR2 FNYEAQ. This chain's CDR3 is CASSLGRDGRSYEQYF. In nucleotides, the CDR3 is TGTGCCAGCAGCTTAGGGCGGGACGGGAGATCCTACGAGCAGTACTTC.

J is TRBJ1-2 and V is TRBV19, with 7 bases aligning to TRBD1. The CDR3 loop spans 14 amino acids. The germline gives CDR1 LNHDA, CDR2 SQIVND (reference sequence). J gave up 0 bases and V 11 bases, and 9 bases lay outside the gene matches. CDR3 nucleotides: TGTGCCTCTCTGGAGACAGGGACTAACTATGGCTACACCTTC. Translating gives CASLETGTNYGYTF. Complete variable domain (other parts from reference TRBV19 and TRBJ1-2): DGGITQSPKYLFRKEGQNVTLSCEQNLNHDAMYWYRQDPGQGLRLIYYSQIVNDFQKGDIAEGYSVSREKKESFPLTVTSAQKNPTAFYLCASLETGTNYGYTFGSGTRLTVV.

The chain carries TRBV7-9 and TRBJ1-2, with no clear D. This CDR3 contains 15 residues. Germline loops: CDR1 SEHNR, CDR2 FQNEAQ (reference sequence). The V end was cut by 5 bases, the J end by 1 base, with 14 bases between. The CDR3 region is CASSTSTTNNYGYTF. The CDR3 region has the DNA TGTGCCAGCAGCACCTCCACAACAAATAACTATGGCTACACCTTC.

The V gene is TRBV14, the J gene TRBJ2-7; 7 bases match TRBD1. Germline CDR1 and CDR2: SGHDN and FVKESK. The CDR3 spans 16 residues. The ends lost 8 bases at V and 9 bases at J; junction bases unmatched: 22. CDR3 in DNA: TGTGCCAGCCCACGACCCCGGGACAGAAAGGGTTGGGGGCAGTACTTC. Its translation is CASPRPRDRKGWGQYF.

V and J are TRBV9 and TRBJ1-2; 7 bases fit TRBD1. The junction had 6 bases not matched to a gene; V was cut back by 4 bases and J by 0 bases. Germline CDR1 reads SGDLS; CDR2 reads YYNGEE. This CDR3 has 15 amino acids. The CDR3 sequence: CASSTFGQANYGYTF. The CDR3 bases are TGTGCCAGCAGCACTTTTGGACAGGCTAACTATGGCTACACCTTC.

This chain uses TRBV28 with TRBJ2-7; D remains unclear. The CDR3 is 13 amino acids. V dropped 6 bases and J dropped 6 bases, with 15 bases sitting between them. Germline V gene data show CDR1 as MDHEN and CDR2 as SYDVKM. CDR3 bases: TGTGCCAGCAGCTCCGAGGTACCCATCGAGCAGTACTTC. As protein: CASSSEVPIEQYF.

The rearrangement uses TRBV27 and TRBJ2-7, with 8 bases that match TRBD1. CDR1 is MNHEY, CDR2 SMNVEV, per germline (reference sequence). CDR3 length equals 13 residues. The junction had 4 bases not matched to a gene; V was cut back by 6 bases and J by 3 bases. CDR3: CASRGQGFYEQYF. CDR3 coding DNA: TGTGCCAGCAGAGGACAGGGTTTCTACGAGCAGTACTTC.

V usage is TRBV30 and J usage is TRBJ1-1; D possibly corresponds to TRBD1 (5 bases). CDR1 and CDR2 (germline): GTSNPN, SVGIG (reference sequence). V gave up 4 bases and J gave up 0 bases, with 12 bases separating them. The CDR3 length is 14 residues. CDR3 in amino acids: CAWTVVGVNTEAFF. CDR3 coding DNA: TGTGCCTGGACTGTAGTAGGGGTGAACACTGAAGCTTTCTTT.

This chain uses TRBV7-6 with TRBJ1-1, with 9 bases aligning to TRBD1. V was clipped by 5 bases and J by 0 bases; unmatched bases: 4. The CDR3 has 15 amino acids. Germline V gene lookup returns CDR1 SGHVS and CDR2 FNYEAQ. CDR3 nucleotides: TGTGCCAGCAGCAAAGGGACAGGGATGAACACTGAAGCTTTCTTT. Translating it yields CASSKGTGMNTEAFF.

For the CDR3, the DNA is TGTGCCAGCAGCTTATGGGCAGGGAAGTACTTC. The encoded protein is CASSLWAGKYF. V is TRBV7-9 and J is TRBJ2-7; tentatively, D is TRBD1 (5 bases). The germline gives CDR1 SEHNR, CDR2 FQNEAQ (reference sequence). Trimming pared 2 bases from V and 11 bases from J, leaving 10 bases between. This CDR3 region has 11 residues.

V is TRBV18 and J is TRBJ1-1; perhaps TRBD1 as D (5 bases). V was trimmed by 1 base and J by 4 bases, leaving 7 bases between them. This CDR3 is 13 amino acids long. From germline, CDR1 is KGHSH and CDR2 LQKENI. As DNA, the CDR3 is TGTGCCAGCTCACCACGCCAGGGCACTGAAGCTTTCTTT. Protein: CASSPRQGTEAFF.

This clone was counted only a few times. J is TRBJ2-2 and V is TRBV2; no firm D call. Germline V gene data show CDR1 as SNHLY and CDR2 as FYNNEI. CDR3 length equals 16 residues. V lost 1 base, J lost 2 bases, and 11 bases lay in between. The CDR3 here is CASSEGIAYNTGELFF. CDR3 in DNA: TGTGCCAGCAGTGAAGGAATTGCCTACAACACCGGGGAGCTGTTTTTT.

The V gene is TRBV4-1, the J gene TRBJ2-7; D may be TRBD2 (5 bases). Trimming pared 3 bases from V and 5 bases from J, leaving 17 bases between. Germline V gives CDR1 MGHRA, CDR2 YSYEKL. This CDR3 is 15 amino acids long. The CDR3 DNA reads as TGCGCCAGCAGCCAGCCCTGGGCGAGAGGGAACGAGCAGTACTTC. It yields the protein CASSQPWARGNEQYF.

As regards this clone: Other DNA sequences in this sample translate to the same CDR3. This sequence joins TRBV7-3 and TRBJ1-1; D unresolved. This CDR3 region has 13 residues. Per germline, CDR1 SGHTA and CDR2 FQGTGA. Between the trimmed V and J ends, which lost 4 bases and 1 base, there was a span of 7 bases. The CDR3 is CASSSGSNTEAFF. CDR3 coding DNA: TGTGCCAGCAGCTCGGGGTCGAACACTGAAGCTTTCTTT. The variable domain in full, completed from reference TRBV7-3 and TRBJ1-1, reads GAGVSQTPSNKVTEKGKYVELRCDPISGHTALYWYRQSLGQGPEFLIYFQGTGAADDSGLPNDRFFAVRPEGSVSTLKIQRTERGDSAVYLCASSSGSNTEAFFGQGTRLTVV.

The chain combines TRBV11-1 with TRBJ2-7; D is perhaps TRBD2 (5 bases). CDR1 is SGHAT, CDR2 FQDESV, per germline (reference sequence). This CDR3 is built from 14 residues. V lost 3 bases and J lost 3, with 12 bases in between. The CDR3 loop is CASSFEGEVYEQYF. The CDR3 DNA reads TGTGCCAGCAGCTTCGAGGGAGAGGTCTACGAGCAGTACTTC.

CDR3 amino acids: CASSEALPSGNTIYF. DNA of the CDR3: TGTGCCAGCAGTGAAGCGCTTCCAAGCGGGAACACCATATATTTT. The chain combines TRBV2 with TRBJ1-3; D ambiguous. Germline V gene lookup returns CDR1 SNHLY and CDR2 FYNNEI. V dropped 0 bases and J dropped 7 bases, with 13 bases sitting between them. The CDR3 has 15 amino acids. The whole variable domain, remainder taken from reference TRBV2 and TRBJ1-3, is EPEVTQTPSHQVTQMGQEVILRCVPISNHLYFYWYRQILGQKVEFLVSFYNNEISEKSEIFDDQFSVERPDGSNFTLKIRSTKLEDSAMYFCASSEALPSGNTIYFGEGSWLTVV.

The CDR3 coding sequence is TGCGCCAGCAGCCAGGAAGACAGGCCCAATCAGCCCCAGCATTTT. It yields the protein CASSQEDRPNQPQHF. The chain employs TRBV4-1 and TRBJ1-5; D is perhaps TRBD1 (6 bases). The CDR3 is 15 amino acids. The germline V gene has CDR1 MGHRA and CDR2 YSYEKL. V lost 3 bases and J lost 3, with 12 bases in between.